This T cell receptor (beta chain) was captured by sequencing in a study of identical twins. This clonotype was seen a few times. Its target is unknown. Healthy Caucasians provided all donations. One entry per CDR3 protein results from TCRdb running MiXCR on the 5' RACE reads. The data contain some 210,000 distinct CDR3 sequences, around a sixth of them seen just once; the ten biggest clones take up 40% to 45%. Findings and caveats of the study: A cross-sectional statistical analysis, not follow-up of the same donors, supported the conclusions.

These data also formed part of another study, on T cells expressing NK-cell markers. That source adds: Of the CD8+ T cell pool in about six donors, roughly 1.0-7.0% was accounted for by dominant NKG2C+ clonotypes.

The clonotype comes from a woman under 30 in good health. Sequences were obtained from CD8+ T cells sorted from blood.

The CDR3 DNA reads as TGTGCCAGCAGCACCCCCACCACCGGTTCGAAAGAGCAGTACTTC. Translating gives CASSTPTTGSKEQYF. The chain joins TRBV12-3 or TRBV12-4 to TRBJ2-7, with D hard to call. The CDR3 spans 15 residues. V was pared by 6 bases and J by 7 bases, with 22 bases between.